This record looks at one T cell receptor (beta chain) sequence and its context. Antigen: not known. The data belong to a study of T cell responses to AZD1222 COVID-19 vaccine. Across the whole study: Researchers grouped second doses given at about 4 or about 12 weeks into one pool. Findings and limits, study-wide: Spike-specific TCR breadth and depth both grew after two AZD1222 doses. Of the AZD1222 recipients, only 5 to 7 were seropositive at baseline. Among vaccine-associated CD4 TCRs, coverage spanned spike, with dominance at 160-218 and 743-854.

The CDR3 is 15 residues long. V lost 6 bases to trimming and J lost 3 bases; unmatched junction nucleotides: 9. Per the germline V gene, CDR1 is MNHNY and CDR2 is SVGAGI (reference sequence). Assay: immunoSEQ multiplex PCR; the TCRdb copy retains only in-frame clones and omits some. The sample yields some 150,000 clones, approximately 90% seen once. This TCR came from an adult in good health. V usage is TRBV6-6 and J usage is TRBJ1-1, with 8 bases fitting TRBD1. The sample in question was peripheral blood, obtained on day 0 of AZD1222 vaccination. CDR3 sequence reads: CASSPGQGFDTEAFF. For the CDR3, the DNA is TGTGCCAGCAGCCCCGGACAGGGATTCGACACTGAAGCTTTCTTT.